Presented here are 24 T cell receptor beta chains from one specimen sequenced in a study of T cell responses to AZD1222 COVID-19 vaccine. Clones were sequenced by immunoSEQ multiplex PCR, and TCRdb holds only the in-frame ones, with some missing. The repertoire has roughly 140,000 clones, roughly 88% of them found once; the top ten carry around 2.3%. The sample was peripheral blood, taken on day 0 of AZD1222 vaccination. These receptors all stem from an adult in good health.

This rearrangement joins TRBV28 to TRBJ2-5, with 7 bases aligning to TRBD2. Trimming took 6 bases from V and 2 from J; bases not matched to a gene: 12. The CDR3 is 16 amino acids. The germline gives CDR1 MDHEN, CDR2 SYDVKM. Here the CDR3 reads CASSHLGSGDQETQYF. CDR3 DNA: TGTGCCAGCAGCCACCTCGGGAGCGGGGATCAAGAGACCCAGTACTTC. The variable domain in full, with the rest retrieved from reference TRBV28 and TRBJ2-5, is DVKVTQSSRYLVKRTGEKVFLECVQDMDHENMFWYRQDPGLGLRLIYFSYDVKMKEKGDIPEGYSVSREKKERFSLILESASTNQTSMYLCASSHLGSGDQETQYFGPGTRLLVL.

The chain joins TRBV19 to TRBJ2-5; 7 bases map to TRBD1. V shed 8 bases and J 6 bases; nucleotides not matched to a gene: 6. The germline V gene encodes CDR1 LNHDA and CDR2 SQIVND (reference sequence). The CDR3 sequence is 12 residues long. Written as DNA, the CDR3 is TGTGCCAGTGGTGGGGGACAGAAGACCCAGTACTTC. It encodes CASGGGQKTQYF.

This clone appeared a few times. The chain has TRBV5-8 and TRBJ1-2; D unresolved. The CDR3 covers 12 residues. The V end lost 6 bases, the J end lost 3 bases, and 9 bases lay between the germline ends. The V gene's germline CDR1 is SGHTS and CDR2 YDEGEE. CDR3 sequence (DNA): TGTGCCAGCAAACGATGGGACTATGGCTACACCTTC. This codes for CASKRWDYGYTF.

CDR3 sequence reads: CASSVRSRVHEQYF. The CDR3 DNA reads as TGTGCCAGTAGTGTCAGATCCCGCGTCCACGAGCAGTACTTC. This chain connects TRBV19 to TRBJ2-7; the D is unclear. Trimming stripped 5 bases from V and 5 bases from J, with 16 bases between. Germline CDR1 reads LNHDA; CDR2 reads SQIVND (reference sequence). The CDR3 loop spans 14 amino acids.

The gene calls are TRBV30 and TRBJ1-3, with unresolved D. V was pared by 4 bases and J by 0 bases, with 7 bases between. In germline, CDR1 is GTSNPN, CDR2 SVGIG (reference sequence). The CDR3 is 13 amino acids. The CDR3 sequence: CAWIWDSGNTIYF. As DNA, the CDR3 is TGTGCCTGGATATGGGACTCTGGAAACACCATATATTTT.

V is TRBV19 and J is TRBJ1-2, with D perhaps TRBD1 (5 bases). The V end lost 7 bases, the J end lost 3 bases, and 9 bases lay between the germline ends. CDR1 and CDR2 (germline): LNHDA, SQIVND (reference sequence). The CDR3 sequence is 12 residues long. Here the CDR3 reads CASTRDDYGYTF. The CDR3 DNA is TGTGCCAGTACCAGGGACGACTATGGCTACACCTTC.

The CDR3 loop is CASSSDRGTAFF. In DNA, the CDR3 is TGTGCCAGCAGCTCGGACAGGGGGACGGCTTTCTTT. The rearrangement links TRBV7-2 to TRBJ1-1, with 10 bases fitting TRBD1. V lost 4 bases, J lost 11 bases, and 4 bases stayed unmatched. Per germline, CDR1 SGHTA and CDR2 FQGNSA. This CDR3 has 12 amino acids.

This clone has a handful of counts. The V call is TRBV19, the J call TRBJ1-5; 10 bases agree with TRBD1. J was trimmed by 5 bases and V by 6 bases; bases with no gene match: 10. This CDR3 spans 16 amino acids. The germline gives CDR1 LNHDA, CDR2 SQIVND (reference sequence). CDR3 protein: CASRMTDRGYDQPQHF. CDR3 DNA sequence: TGTGCCAGTAGGATGACGGACAGGGGGTATGATCAGCCCCAGCATTTT.

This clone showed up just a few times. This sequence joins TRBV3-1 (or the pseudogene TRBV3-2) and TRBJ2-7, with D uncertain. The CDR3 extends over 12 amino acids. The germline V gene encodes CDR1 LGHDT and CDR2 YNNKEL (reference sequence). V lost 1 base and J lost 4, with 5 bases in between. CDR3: CASSQVGYEQYF. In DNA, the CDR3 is TGTGCCAGCAGCCAAGTTGGGTACGAGCAGTACTTC.

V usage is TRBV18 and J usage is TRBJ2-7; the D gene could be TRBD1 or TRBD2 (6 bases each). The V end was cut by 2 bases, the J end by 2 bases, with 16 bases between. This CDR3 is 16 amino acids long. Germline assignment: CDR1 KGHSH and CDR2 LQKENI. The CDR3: CASSPISGAYAYEQYF. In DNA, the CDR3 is TGTGCCAGCTCACCAATATCGGGGGCCTACGCCTACGAGCAGTACTTC.

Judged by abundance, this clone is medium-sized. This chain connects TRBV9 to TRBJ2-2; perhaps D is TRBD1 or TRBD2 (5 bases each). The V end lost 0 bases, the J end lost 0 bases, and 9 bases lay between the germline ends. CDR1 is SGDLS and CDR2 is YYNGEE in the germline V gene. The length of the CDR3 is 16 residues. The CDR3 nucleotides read TGTGCCAGCAGCGTAGGGGGGAGAACGAACACCGGGGAGCTGTTTTTT. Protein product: CASSVGGRTNTGELFF.

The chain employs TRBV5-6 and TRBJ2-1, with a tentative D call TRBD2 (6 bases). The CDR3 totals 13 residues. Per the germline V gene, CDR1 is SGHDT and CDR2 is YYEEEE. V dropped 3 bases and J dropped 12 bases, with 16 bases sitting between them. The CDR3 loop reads CASSSVDYTRQFF. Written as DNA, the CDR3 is TGTGCCAGCAGCTCCGTGGACTATACACGGCAGTTCTTC.

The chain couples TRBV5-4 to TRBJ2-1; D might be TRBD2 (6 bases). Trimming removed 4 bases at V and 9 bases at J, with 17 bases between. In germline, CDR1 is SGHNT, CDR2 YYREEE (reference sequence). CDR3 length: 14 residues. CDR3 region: CASSLPSGEREQFF. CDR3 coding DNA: TGTGCCAGCAGCCTCCCGTCGGGAGAACGTGAGCAGTTCTTC.

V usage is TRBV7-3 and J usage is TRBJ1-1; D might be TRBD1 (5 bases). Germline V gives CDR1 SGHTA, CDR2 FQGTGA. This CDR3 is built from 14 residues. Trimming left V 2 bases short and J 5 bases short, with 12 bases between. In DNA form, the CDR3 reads TGTGCCAGCAGCTTAGCCGGGGCTCCTACTGAAGCTTTCTTT. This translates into CASSLAGAPTEAFF.

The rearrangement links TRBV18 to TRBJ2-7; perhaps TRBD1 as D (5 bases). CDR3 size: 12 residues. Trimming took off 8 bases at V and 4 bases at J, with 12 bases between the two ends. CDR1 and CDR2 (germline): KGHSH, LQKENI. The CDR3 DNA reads TGTGCCAGCGCCATACAGGAGTACGAGCAGTACTTC. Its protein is CASAIQEYEQYF.

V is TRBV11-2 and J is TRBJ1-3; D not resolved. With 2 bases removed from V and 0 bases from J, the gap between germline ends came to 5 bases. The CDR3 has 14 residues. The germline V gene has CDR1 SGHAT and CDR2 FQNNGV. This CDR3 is CASSLQNSGNTIYF. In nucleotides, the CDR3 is TGTGCCAGCAGCTTACAGAACTCTGGAAACACCATATATTTT.

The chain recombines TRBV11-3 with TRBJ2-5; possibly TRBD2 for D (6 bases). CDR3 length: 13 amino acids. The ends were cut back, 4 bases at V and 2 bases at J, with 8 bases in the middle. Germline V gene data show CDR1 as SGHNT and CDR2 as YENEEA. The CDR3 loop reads CASSWGLQETQYF. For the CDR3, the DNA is TGTGCCAGCAGCTGGGGACTTCAAGAGACCCAGTACTTC. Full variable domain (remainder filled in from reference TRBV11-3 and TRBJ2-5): EAGVVQSPRYKIIEKKQPVAFWCNPISGHNTLYWYLQNLGQGPELLIRYENEEAVDDSQLPKDRFSAERLKGVDSTLKIQPAELGDSAVYLCASSWGLQETQYFGPGTRLLVL.

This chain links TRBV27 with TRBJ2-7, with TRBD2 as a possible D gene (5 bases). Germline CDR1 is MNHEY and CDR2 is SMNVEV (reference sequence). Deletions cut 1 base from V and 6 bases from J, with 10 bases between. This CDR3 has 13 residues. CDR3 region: CASSLFLAGEQYF. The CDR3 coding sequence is TGTGCCAGCAGTTTATTTCTAGCCGGCGAGCAGTACTTC.

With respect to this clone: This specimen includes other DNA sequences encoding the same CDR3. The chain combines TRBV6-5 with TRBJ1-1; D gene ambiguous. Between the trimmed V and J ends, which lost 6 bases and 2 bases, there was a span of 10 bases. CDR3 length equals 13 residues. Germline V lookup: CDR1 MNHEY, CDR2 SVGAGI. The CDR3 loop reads CASRAGSNTEAFF. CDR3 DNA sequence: TGTGCCAGCAGGGCGGGGTCCAACACTGAAGCTTTCTTT.

CDR3 bases: TGTGCCAGCAGCTTAGTGGGAAGGGACAGGGTCGGTGGCAATCAGCCCCAGCATTTT. Translated: CASSLVGRDRVGGNQPQHF. The genes are TRBV7-2 and TRBJ1-5; 9 bases match TRBD1. The CDR3 has 19 amino acids. Per the germline V gene, CDR1 is SGHTA and CDR2 is FQGNSA. V shed 1 base, J shed 2 bases, and the junction held 12 bases outside the gene matches.

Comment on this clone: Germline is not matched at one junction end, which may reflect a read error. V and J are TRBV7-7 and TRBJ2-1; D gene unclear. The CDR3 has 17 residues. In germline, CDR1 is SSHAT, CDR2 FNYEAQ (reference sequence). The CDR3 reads CASSLAVRTSSYNEQFF. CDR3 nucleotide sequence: TGTGCTAGCAGCTTAGCCGTCAGGACGAGCTCCTACAATGAGCAGTTCTTC.

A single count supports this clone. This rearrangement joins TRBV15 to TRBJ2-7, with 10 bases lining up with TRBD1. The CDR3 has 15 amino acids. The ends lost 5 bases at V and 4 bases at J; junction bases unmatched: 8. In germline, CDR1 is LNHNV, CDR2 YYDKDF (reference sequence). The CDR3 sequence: CATSDRQGAKYEQYF. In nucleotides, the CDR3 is TGTGCCACCAGCGACAGACAGGGGGCTAAGTACGAGCAGTACTTC.

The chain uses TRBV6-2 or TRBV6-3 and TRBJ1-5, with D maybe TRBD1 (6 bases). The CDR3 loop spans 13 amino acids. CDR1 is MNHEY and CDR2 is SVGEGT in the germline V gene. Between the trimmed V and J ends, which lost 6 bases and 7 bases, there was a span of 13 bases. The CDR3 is CASSLQGGQPQHF. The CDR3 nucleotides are TGTGCCAGCAGCTTACAGGGTGGCCAGCCCCAGCATTTT.

DNA for the CDR3: TGTGCCAGCAGCCCCAGGGGGGCAACTAATGAAAAACTGTTTTTT. Its translation: CASSPRGATNEKLFF. The chain joins TRBV6-5 to TRBJ1-4, with TRBD1 matching 7 bases. The CDR3 is made up of 15 amino acids. The V and J ends lost 6 bases and 0 bases, in that order; junction bases with no gene match: 4. Germline-derived CDR1 and CDR2 are MNHEY and SVGAGI.